This T cell receptor (beta chain) stems from a study of cytomegalovirus exposure and HLA in healthy donors. General study findings and limits: In presence/absence analyses, roughly uniform sequencing depth across donors was assumed.

CDR3 size: 13 residues. Between the trimmed V and J ends, which lost 3 bases and 4 bases, there was a span of 9 bases. Per the germline V gene, CDR1 is SNHLY and CDR2 is FYNNEI. Concerning this clone: Antigen specificity is unknown.

PCR amplification relied on 60 Vbeta primers (plus 13 Jbeta primers). Original handling: Later, 80 million or so unique TCR beta chains were counted in an analysis, and roughly 11 million of them were shared. Clones were sequenced by immunoSEQ multiplex PCR, and TCRdb holds only the in-frame ones, with some missing. The V and J calls and clone size were taken over from that table, and D and trimming were inferred from the DNA. In the table there are about 200,000 clones, about 87% of which are singletons. Sequences were obtained from PBMCs. The chain couples TRBV2 to TRBJ1-2; D is possibly TRBD1 (5 bases). The source of this sequence is a man aged 25-45 years in good health and CMV-seronegative. The CDR3 bases are TGTGCCAGCAGTGATGGGGCCATCTATGGCTACACCTTC. Its protein is CASSDGAIYGYTF.